This T cell receptor beta chain was obtained from a study of beta chain features in type 1 diabetes. Study-level information: What patients shared with healthy donors was a similar profile of age, gender and cell yields. Regarding the study as a whole: Possibly, sequencing cDNA over-represented cells that had high TCR expression levels. Naive, central memory and Treg TCRB repertoires appeared more alike in patients than in healthy donors.

There are 12 residues in the CDR3. Germline CDR1 and CDR2: SNHLY and FYNNEI. The V gene lost 6 bases and the J gene lost 6 bases, with 9 bases spanning the gap. Expressed TCRB transcripts got sequenced, as all isolated RNA was reverse transcribed. Repertoires were generated with immunoSEQ multiplex PCR, while TCRdb's copy carries only in-frame clones and drops some. The sample has around 250,000 clones, approximately 70% seen once; the top ten hold approximately 0.053%. Details on this clone: Its specificity is unknown.

The receptor was isolated from a man under 40 in good health. Sequencing input: naive CD4+ T cells from blood. V gene TRBV2 combines with J gene TRBJ2-1; no firm D call. The CDR3 here is CASSNLANEQFF. The CDR3 nucleotides are TGTGCCAGCAGCAACCTCGCCAATGAGCAGTTCTTC.